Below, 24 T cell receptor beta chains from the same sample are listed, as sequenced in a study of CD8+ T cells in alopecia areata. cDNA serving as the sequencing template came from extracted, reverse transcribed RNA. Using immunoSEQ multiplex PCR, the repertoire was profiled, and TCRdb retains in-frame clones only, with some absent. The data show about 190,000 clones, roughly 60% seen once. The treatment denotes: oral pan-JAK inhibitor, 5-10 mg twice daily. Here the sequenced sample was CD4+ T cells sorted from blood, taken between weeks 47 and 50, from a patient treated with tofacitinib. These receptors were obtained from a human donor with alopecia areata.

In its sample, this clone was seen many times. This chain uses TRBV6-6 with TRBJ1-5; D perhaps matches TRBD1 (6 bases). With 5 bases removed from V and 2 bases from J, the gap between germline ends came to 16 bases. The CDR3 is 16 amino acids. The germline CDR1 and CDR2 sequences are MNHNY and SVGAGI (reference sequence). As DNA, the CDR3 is TGTGCCAGCAGTACGGGGGCTGGGATAGGCAATCAGCCCCAGCATTTT. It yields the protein CASSTGAGIGNQPQHF.

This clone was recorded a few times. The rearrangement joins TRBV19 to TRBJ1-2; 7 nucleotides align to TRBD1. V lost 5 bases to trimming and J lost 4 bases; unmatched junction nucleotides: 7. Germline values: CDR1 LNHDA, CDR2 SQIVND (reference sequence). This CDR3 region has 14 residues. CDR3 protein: CASSAGQSLYGYTF. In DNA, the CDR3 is TGTGCCAGTAGTGCGGGACAGTCACTCTATGGCTACACCTTC.

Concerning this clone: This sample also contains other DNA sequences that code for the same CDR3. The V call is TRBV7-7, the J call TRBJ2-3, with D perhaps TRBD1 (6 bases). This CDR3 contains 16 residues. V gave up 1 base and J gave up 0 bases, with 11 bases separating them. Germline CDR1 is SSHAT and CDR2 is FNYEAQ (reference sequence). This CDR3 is CASSLGRGSSTDTQYF. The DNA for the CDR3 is TGTGCCAGCAGCTTAGGCAGGGGATCTAGCACAGATACGCAGTATTTT.

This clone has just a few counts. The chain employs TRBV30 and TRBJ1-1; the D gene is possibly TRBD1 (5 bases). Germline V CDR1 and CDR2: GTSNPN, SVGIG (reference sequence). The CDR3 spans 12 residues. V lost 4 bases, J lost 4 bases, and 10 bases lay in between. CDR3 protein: CAWIQGSTEAFF. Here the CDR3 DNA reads TGTGCCTGGATCCAGGGCAGCACTGAAGCTTTCTTT.

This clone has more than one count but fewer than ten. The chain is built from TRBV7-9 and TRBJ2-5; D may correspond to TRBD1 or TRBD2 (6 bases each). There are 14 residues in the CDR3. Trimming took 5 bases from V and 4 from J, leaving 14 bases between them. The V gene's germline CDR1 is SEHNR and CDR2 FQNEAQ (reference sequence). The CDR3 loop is CASSPGGTTETQYF. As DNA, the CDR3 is TGTGCCAGCAGCCCTGGGGGGACAACAGAGACCCAGTACTTC.

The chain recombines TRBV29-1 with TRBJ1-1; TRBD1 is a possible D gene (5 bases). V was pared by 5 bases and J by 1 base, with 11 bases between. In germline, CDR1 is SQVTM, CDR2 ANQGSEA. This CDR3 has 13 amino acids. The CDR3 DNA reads TGCAGCGTTCATCTTACAGGGAACACTGAAGCTTTCTTT. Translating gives CSVHLTGNTEAFF.

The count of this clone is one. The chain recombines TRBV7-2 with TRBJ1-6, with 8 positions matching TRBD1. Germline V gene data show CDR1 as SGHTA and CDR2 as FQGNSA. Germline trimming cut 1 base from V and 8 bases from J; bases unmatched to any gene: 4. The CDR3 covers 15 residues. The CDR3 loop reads CASSLGTGNYSPLHF. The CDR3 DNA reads TGTGCCAGCAGCTTAGGGACAGGGAATTATTCACCCCTCCACTTT.

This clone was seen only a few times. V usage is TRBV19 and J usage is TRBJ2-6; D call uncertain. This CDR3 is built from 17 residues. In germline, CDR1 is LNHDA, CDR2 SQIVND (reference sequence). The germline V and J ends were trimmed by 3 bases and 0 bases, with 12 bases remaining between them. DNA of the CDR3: TGTGCCAGTAGTATCGTCCCCTTGCTCTCTGGGGCCAACGTCCTGACTTTC. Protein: CASSIVPLLSGANVLTF.

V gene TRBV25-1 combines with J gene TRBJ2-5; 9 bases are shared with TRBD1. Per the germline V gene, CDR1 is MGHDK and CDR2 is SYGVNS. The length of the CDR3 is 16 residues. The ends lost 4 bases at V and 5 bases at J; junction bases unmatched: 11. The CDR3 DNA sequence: TGTGCCAGCAGTGTACCTCCGGGACAGGGACTGGAGACCCAGTACTTC. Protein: CASSVPPGQGLETQYF.

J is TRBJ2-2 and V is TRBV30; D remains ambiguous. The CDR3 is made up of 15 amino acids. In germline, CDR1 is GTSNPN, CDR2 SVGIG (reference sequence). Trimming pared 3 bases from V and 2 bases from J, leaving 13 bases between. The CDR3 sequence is CAWSRVDINTGELFF. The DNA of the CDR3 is TGTGCCTGGAGCCGAGTAGACATAAACACCGGGGAGCTGTTTTTT. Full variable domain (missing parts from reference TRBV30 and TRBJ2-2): SQTIHQWPATLVQPVGSPLSLECTVEGTSNPNLYWYRQAAGRGLQLLFYSVGIGQISSEVPQNLSASRPQDRQFILSSKKLLLSDSGFYLCAWSRVDINTGELFFGEGSRLTVL.

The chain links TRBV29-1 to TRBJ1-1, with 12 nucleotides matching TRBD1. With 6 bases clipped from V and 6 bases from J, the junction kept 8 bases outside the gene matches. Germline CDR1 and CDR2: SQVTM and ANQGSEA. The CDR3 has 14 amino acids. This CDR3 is CSVGTGTGGPEAFF. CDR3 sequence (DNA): TGCAGCGTAGGGACCGGGACAGGGGGCCCTGAAGCTTTCTTT.

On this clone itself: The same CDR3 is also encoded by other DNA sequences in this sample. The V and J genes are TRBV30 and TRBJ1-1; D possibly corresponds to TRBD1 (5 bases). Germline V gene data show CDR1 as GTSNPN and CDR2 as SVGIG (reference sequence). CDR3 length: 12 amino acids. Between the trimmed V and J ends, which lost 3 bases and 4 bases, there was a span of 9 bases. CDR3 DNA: TGTGCCTGGAGCTCCAGGGCCACTGAAGCTTTCTTT. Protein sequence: CAWSSRATEAFF.

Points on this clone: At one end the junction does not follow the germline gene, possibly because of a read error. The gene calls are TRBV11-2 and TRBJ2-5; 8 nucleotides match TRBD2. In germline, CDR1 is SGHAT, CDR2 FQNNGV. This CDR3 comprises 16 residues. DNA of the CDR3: TGTGCCAGCAGCCTAGACGGGGGGGCCCGGCGCGAGACCCAGTACTTC. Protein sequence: CASSLDGGARRETQYF.

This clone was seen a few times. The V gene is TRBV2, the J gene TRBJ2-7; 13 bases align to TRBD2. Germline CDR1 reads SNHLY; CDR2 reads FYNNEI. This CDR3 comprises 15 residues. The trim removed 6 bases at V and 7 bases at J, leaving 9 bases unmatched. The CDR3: CASSTSGGALGEQYF. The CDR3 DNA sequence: TGTGCCAGCAGCACTAGCGGGGGGGCCCTTGGGGAGCAGTACTTC.

The CDR3 spells CASSLGGFYEQYF. The CDR3 coding sequence is TGTGCCAGCAGCTTGGGGGGCTTCTACGAGCAGTACTTC. V usage is TRBV11-2 and J usage is TRBJ2-7; D is tentatively TRBD1 or TRBD2 (6 bases each). Germline assignment: CDR1 SGHAT and CDR2 FQNNGV. The CDR3 loop spans 13 amino acids. V dropped 3 bases and J dropped 3 bases, with 9 bases sitting between them.

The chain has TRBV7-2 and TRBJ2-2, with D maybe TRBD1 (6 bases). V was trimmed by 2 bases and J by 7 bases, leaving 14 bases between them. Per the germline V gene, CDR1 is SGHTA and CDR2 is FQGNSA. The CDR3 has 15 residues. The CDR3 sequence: CASSLSGVLIGELFF. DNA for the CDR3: TGTGCCAGCAGCTTATCAGGGGTACTCATCGGGGAGCTGTTTTTT.

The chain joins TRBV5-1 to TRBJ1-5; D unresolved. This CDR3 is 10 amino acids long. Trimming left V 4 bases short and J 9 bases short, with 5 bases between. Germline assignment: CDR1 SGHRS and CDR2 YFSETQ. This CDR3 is CASSLRPQHF. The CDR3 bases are TGCGCCAGCAGCCTCCGGCCCCAGCATTTT.

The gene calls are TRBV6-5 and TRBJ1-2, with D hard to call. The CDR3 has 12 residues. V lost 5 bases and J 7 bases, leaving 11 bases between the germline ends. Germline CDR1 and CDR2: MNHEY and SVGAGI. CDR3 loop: CASSPLTGGYTF. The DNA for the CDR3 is TGTGCCAGCAGTCCGTTGACGGGTGGCTACACCTTC.

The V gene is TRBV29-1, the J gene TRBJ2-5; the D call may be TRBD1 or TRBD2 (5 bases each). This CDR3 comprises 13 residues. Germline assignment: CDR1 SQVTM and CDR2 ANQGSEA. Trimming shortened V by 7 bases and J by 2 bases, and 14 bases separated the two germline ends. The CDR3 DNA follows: TGCAGCGCCTCCCGGGGCTCTCAAGAGACCCAGTACTTC. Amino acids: CSASRGSQETQYF.

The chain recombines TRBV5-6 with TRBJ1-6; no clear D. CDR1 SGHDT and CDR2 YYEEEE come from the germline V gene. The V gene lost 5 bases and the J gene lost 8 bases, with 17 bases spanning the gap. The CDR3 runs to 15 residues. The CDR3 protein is CASRRRAAGDSPLHF. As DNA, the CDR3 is TGTGCCAGCAGGAGGAGGGCAGCGGGAGATTCACCCCTCCACTTT.

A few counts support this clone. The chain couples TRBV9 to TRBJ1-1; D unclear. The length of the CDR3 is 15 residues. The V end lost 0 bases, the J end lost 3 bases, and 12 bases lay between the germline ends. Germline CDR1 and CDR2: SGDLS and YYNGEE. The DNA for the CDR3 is TGTGCCAGCAGCGTAGCTCTGGAAAGGGACACTGAAGCTTTCTTT. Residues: CASSVALERDTEAFF.

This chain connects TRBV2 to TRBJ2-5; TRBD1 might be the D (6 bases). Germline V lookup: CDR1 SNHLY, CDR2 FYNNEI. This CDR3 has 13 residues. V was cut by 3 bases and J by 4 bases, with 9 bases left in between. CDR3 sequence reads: CASSEGTRETQYF. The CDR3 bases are TGTGCCAGCAGTGAGGGGACACGAGAGACCCAGTACTTC.

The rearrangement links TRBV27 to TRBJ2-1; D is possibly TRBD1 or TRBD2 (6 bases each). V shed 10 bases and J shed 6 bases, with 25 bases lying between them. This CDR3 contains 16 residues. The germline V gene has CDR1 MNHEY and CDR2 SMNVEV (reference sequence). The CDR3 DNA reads TGTGCCACCTCTGATGTGGGGGGCTACCTGTCCAATGAGCAGTTCTTC. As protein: CATSDVGGYLSNEQFF.

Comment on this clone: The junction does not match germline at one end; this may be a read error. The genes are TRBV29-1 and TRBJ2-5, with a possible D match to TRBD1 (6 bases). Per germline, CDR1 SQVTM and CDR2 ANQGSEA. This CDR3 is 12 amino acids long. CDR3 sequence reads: CSVYGGQGTQYF. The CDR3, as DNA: TGCAGCGTTTATGGGGGACAAGGGACCCAGTACTTC.